These T cell receptor beta chains were read from a single sample in a study of cytomegalovirus exposure and HLA in healthy donors. Some clones are missing from TCRdb's copy, which holds only in-frame ones; the method was immunoSEQ multiplex PCR. The table gives about 130,000 clones; the top ten clones make up approximately 1.7% of it. The sample was PBMCs. The receptors derive from a woman in her forties in good health and CMV-seropositive. Both conserved end residues are part of each CDR3. A D gene is named only where the DNA matches it firmly.

v_call	d_call	j_call	cdr3_aa	cdr3_nt
TRBV4-3	-	TRBJ1-2	CASSQEVRGGGYTF	TGCGCCAGCAGCCAAGAGGTCAGAGGGGGTGGCTACACCTTC
TRBV10-1	-	TRBJ1-5	CASLDWEKCNQPQHF	TGCGCCAGCCTAGACTGGGAGAAATGCAATCAGCCCCAGCATTTT
TRBV1	-	TRBJ2-2	CTSSPRTSSTGELFF	TGCACCAGCAGCCCCCGGACTAGTTCCACCGGGGAGCTGTTTTTT
TRBV5-1	TRBD2	TRBJ2-2	CASSLAPAGGPGGELFF	TGCGCCAGCAGCTTGGCGCCAGCGGGAGGGCCCGGCGGGGAGCTGTTTTTT
TRBV7-9	-	TRBJ1-1	CASSLEGSNTEAFF	TGTGCCAGCAGCTTAGAGGGGTCGAACACTGAAGCTTTCTTT
TRBV30	TRBD1	TRBJ2-7	CAWSLGQGDEQYF	TGTGCCTGGAGTTTGGGACAGGGGGACGAGCAGTACTTC
TRBV5-4	-	TRBJ2-7	CASSLGGRAEQYF	TGTGCCAGCAGCTTGGGTGGCAGGGCCGAGCAGTACTTC
TRBV29-1	TRBD1	TRBJ1-1	CSGLDRGLSMNTEAFF	TGCAGCGGCCTTGACAGGGGGCTATCCATGAACACTGAAGCTTTCTTT
TRBV6-4	-	TRBJ2-6	CASSDSSGEGANVLTF	TGTGCCAGCAGTGACTCGTCGGGTGAGGGGGCCAACGTCCTGACTTTC
TRBV27	-	TRBJ1-2	CASSYRAFGDYGYTF	TGTGCCAGCAGTTATCGGGCCTTCGGGGACTATGGCTACACCTTC
TRBV10-3	-	TRBJ2-2	CALSGANTGELFF	TGTGCCCTTAGCGGCGCGAACACCGGGGAGCTGTTTTTT
TRBV7-8	TRBD2	TRBJ2-3	CASSPRGTSGSTDTQYF	TGTGCCAGCAGCCCCCGTGGAACTAGCGGGAGTACAGATACGCAGTATTTT
TRBV5-1	TRBD2	TRBJ2-7	CASDSGSGRVVNEQYF	TGCGCCAGCGACAGTGGAAGCGGGAGGGTTGTCAACGAGCAGTACTTC
TRBV6-1	-	TRBJ2-5	CASSGRLGSYQETQYF	TGTGCCAGCAGTGGTAGACTAGGCTCCTACCAAGAGACCCAGTACTTC
TRBV7-8	-	TRBJ2-7	CASSYTIRPRADRYEQYF	TGTGCCAGCAGCTACACCATTCGACCCCGAGCGGACCGGTACGAGCAGTACTTC
TRBV2	TRBD1	TRBJ2-2	CASGGRRDRASNTGELFF	TGTGCCAGCGGGGGTAGGCGGGACAGGGCGAGTAACACCGGGGAGCTGTTTTTT
TRBV4-1	-	TRBJ1-6	CASSQGGRLNSPLHF	TGCGCCAGCAGCCAAGGTGGCCGCCTGAATTCACCCCTCCACTTT
TRBV2	-	TRBJ1-5	CASSRGMDQPQHF	TGTGCCAGCAGCAGGGGCATGGATCAGCCCCAGCATTTT
TRBV6-1	-	TRBJ2-7	CASSAGGNSYEQYF	TGTGCCAGCAGTGCTGGCGGCAACTCCTACGAGCAGTACTTC
TRBV5-1	TRBD1	TRBJ2-7	CASSLRDRGHEQYF	TGCGCCAGCAGCTTGAGGGACAGGGGCCACGAGCAGTACTTC
TRBV11-2	TRBD1	TRBJ2-3	CASSWPGGRLGADTQYF	TGTGCCAGCAGCTGGCCAGGGGGCAGACTAGGTGCAGATACGCAGTATTTT
TRBV29-1	TRBD1	TRBJ1-1	CSVETGGANTEAFF	TGCAGCGTTGAGACAGGGGGCGCGAACACTGAAGCTTTCTTT
TRBV5-1	TRBD2	TRBJ2-1	CASNPLAESSYNEQFF	TGCGCCAGCAACCCACTAGCGGAGAGCTCCTACAATGAGCAGTTCTTC
TRBV18	TRBD1	TRBJ2-3	CASSPAGTGRTDTQYF	TGTGCCAGCTCACCAGCGGGGACAGGGCGCACAGATACGCAGTATTTT
TRBV11-3	-	TRBJ2-3	CASSLNQADTQYF	TGTGCCAGCAGCTTAAATCAGGCGGATACGCAGTATTTT
TRBV7-8	-	TRBJ2-5	CASSPRPEGETQYF	TGTGCCAGCAGCCCCCGGCCGGAGGGGGAGACCCAGTACTTC